This T cell receptor (beta chain) was recorded in a study of shared clonotypes between healthy human individuals. Every immunoSEQ plate was one replicate of a subset's evenly spread DNA. The repertoire was sequenced with immunoSEQ multiplex PCR; TCRdb's copy has only in-frame clones and lacks some. The sample records about 1 million clones, under 80% being singletons. Germline-derived CDR1 and CDR2 are KGHSH and LQKENI. This CDR3 has 15 amino acids. The V and J ends lost 0 bases and 5 bases, in that order; junction bases with no gene match: 2. The receptor was derived from a man between 18 and 29 years old in good health. The chain uses TRBV18 and TRBJ1-4, with 8 positions matching TRBD1. Sequencing was carried out using memory CD4+ T cells sorted from blood. Subset given: CD45RA-negative fraction. The CDR3 nucleotides read TGTGCCAGCTCACCACCCCGGACAGGGAATGAAAAACTGTTTTTT. Translating it yields CASSPPRTGNEKLFF.